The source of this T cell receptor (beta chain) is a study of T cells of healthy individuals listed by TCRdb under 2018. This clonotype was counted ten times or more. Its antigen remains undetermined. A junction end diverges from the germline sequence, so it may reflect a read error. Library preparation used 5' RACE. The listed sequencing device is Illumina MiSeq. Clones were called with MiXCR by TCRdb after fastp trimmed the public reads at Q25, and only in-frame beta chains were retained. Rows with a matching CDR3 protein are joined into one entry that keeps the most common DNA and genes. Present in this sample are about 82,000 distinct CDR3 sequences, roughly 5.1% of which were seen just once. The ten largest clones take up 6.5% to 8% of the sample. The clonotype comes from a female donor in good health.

In nucleotide form, the sequence is TGCAGCGTTGAAAGGTTGGGGGTTAGCGGGGTCTACAAGGAGCAGTTCTTC. This encodes CSVERLGVSGVYKEQFF. The chain employs TRBV29-1 and TRBJ2-1; the central 8 bases match TRBD2. The CDR3 runs 17 amino acids, cysteine and phenylalanine included. Only the CDR3 region is kept as DNA, spanning 51 bases read in frame from base 1. Based on the germline V gene, the CDR1 and CDR2 sequences are SQVTM and ANQGSEA.